This TCR beta chain emerged from a study of Graves' ophthalmopathy and Graves' hyperthyroidism (dated by TCRdb to the late 2010s). Describing the broader study: Peripheral blood was collected at initial diagnosis, before any treatment. In total, over 130 blood samples were TCR-sequenced: 43 ophthalmopathy, under 80 hyperthyroidism and roughly 17 hyperthyroidism-to-ophthalmopathy patients. To explore V-J signatures distinguishing ophthalmopathy from hyperthyroidism, a discovery set of around 97 patients (roughly 45 ophthalmopathy, about 57 stable hyperthyroidism) was enrolled. Following sample collection, hyperthyroidism patients were given methimazole at a starting dose of 30 mg daily, and ophthalmopathy patients were given high-dose intravenous methylprednisolone. The independent validation cohort included 18 to 20 hyperthyroidism patients plus 17 patients who later progressed from hyperthyroidism to ophthalmopathy. TCR beta repertoire signatures were used to distinguish Graves' ophthalmopathy from Graves' hyperthyroidism and to predict progression to ophthalmopathy. In roughly 6 hyperthyroidism patients, the T-cell repertoire of thyroid tissue was compared with the T-cell repertoire of blood. Summary of the overall study and its limitations: Sample size was not predetermined statistically, and investigators were not blinded to group allocation. Most expanded thyroid clonotypes with a frequency above 0.001 also appeared in blood, which suggests that blood repertoires may reflect the immune response in the thyroid. In cross-validation, the 13-signature model distinguished ophthalmopathy from stable hyperthyroidism with approximately 90% sensitivity and 81.08% specificity, while in the test set the corresponding values were roughly 80% and 75%. In validation, the model predicted ophthalmopathy progression with less than 71% sensitivity and 72.22% specificity; some 13 predicted patients were CT-confirmed with GO in a median of 6.5 months.

The table lists this clonotype with a few counts. It lacks a known antigen. No base quality information exists; no much larger clone differs at one position. For repertoire sequencing, TCR beta CDR3 regions were amplified from RNA transcripts. The first round was an RT-PCR using HTBI primers with the Qiagen OneStep RT-PCR kit, and this first round was followed by a second-round multiplex PCR, then size selection and purification. Sequencing of the libraries was carried out on an Illumina HiSeq2000 in paired-end mode with 100 bp reads. In the source study's methods: SOAPnuke was used to process the reads, throwing out any read that had adapters, had uncalled bases, had a mean Phred below 15, or lacked an exact constant-primer or identifier match. COPE v1.2.5 was used to merge the high-quality paired reads. Unique nucleotide sequences were defined as clonotypes and aligned to IMGT TRB V, D and J references using MiTCR v1.1. The analysis was limited to V-J combinations with a frequency above 0.0001, which together covered approximately 99% of the repertoires. A TCR clonal expansion and chaos score per V-J combination was defined as the ratio of F50 clonal expansion to chaos observed in the TCRdist matrix. Welch's t-statistics and random forest were used to reduce features to more than ten V-J combinations, which were fed into a naive Bayes classifier. The similarity between thyroid and blood repertoires was quantified using the Morisita-Horn index. The public sequencing data were trimmed at Q25 with fastp and processed into clonotypes with MiXCR by TCRdb, which kept only in-frame beta chains. Identical CDR3 proteins give one entry, which carries the most common genes and DNA. What appears here as the V and J calls and clone size reflects TCRdb's work, not the paper's. For this sample the table gives 740,000 or so distinct CDR3 sequences, of which approximately 40% were detected only once. Of the sample, about 40% falls within the top ten clones.

Ophthalmopathy patients were characterized by moderately to severely active disease, a Clinical Activity Score of at least 3, a NOSPECS grade of at least 4, and a disease duration under 3 months. Patients with other autoimmune diseases, uncontrolled infections, pregnancy or lactation were excluded. Clinical symptoms, serum thyroxine, TRAb, thyroid ultrasound and orbital computed tomography formed the basis of the diagnosis. PBMCs were isolated from about 10 ml of fresh peripheral blood by Ficoll-Paque density gradient centrifugation. Total RNA was extracted using Trizol reagent, and RNA quality was checked on an Agilent 2100 Bioanalyzer. Sequences SGHAT (CDR1) and FQNNGV (CDR2) are obtained from the germline V gene. Ends trimmed: V by 5 bases, J by 5 bases; bases unmatched to a gene: 14. Including cysteine and phenylalanine, the CDR3 has 17 amino acids. Only CDR3 DNA remains: 51 bases, in frame from the first base.

This receptor chain uses TRBV11-2 and TRBJ2-5; the junction holds 10 bases that match TRBD2. Sequenced: peripheral blood. The origin of this receptor is an adult man with Graves' ophthalmopathy. The CDR3 protein: CASSPGSGSGRLETQYF. The DNA reads TGTGCCAGCAGCCCCGGCAGCGGTAGCGGGAGGTTGGAGACCCAGTACTTC. The variable domain in full, with residues beyond the CDR3 obtained from the reference TRBV11-2 and TRBJ2-5 genes, is EAGVAQSPRYKIIEKRQSVAFWCNPISGHATLYWYQQILGQGPKLLIQFQNNGVVDDSQLPKDRFSAERLKGVDSTLKIQPAKLEDSAVYLCASSPGSGSGRLETQYFGPGTRLLVL.